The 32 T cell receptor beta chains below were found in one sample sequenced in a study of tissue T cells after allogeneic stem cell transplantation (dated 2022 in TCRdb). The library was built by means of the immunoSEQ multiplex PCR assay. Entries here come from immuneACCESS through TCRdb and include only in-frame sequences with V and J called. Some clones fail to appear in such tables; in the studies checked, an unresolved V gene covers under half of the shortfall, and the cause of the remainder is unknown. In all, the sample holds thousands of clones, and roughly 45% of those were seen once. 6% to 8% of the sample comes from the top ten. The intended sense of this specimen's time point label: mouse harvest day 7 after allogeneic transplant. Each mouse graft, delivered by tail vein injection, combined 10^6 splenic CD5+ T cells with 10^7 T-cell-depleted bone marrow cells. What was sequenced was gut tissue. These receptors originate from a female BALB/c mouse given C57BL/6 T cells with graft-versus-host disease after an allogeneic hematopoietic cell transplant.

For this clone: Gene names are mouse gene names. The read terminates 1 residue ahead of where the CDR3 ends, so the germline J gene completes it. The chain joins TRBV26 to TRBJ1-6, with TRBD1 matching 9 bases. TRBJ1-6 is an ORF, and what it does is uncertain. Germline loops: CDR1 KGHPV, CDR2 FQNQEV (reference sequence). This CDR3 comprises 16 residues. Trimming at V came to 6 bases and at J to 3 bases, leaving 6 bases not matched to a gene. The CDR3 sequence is CASRHRDRVYNSPLYF. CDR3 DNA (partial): TGTGCCAGCAGGCACCGGGACAGGGTCTATAATTCGCCCCTCTAC.

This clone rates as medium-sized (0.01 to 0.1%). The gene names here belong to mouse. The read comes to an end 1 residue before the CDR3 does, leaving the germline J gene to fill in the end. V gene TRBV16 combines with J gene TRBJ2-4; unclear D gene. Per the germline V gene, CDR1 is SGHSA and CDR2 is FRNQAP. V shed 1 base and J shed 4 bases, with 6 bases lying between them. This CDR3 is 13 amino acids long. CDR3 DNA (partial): TGTGCAAGCAGCTTAGCGCCAGAAAACACCTTGTAC. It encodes CASSLAPENTLY. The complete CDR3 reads CASSLAPENTLYF.

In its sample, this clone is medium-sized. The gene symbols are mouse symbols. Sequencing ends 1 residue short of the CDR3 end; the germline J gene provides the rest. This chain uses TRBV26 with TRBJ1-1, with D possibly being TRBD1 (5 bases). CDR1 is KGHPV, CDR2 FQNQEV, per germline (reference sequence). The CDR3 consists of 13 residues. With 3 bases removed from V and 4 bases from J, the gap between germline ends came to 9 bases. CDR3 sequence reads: CASSLRERTEVFF. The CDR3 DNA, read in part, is TGTGCCAGCAGTCTCAGGGAACGCACAGAAGTCTTC.

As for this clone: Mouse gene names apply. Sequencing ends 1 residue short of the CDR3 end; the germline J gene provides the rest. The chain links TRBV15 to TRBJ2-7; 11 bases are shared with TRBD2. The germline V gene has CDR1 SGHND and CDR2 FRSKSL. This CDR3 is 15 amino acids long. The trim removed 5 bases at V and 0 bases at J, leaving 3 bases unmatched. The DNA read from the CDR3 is TGTGCCAGCAGTGAACTGGGGGGGCGCTCCTATGAACAGTAC. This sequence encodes CASSELGGRSYEQY. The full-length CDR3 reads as CASSELGGRSYEQYF.

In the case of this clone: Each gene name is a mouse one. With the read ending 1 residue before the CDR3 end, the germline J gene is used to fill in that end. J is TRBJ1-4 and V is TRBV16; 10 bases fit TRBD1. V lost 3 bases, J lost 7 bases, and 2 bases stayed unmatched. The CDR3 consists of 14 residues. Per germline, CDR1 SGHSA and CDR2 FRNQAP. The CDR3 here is CASSFGTGVERLFF. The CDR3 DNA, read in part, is TGTGCAAGCAGCTTTGGGACAGGGGTCGAAAGATTATTT.

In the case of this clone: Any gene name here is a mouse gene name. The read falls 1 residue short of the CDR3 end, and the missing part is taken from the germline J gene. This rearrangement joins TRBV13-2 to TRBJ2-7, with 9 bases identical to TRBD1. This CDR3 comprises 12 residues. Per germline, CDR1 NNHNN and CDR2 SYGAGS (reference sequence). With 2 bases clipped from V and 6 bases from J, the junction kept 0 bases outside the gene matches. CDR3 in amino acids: CASGETGGEQYF. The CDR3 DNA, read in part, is TGTGCCAGCGGTGAGACAGGGGGTGAACAGTAC.

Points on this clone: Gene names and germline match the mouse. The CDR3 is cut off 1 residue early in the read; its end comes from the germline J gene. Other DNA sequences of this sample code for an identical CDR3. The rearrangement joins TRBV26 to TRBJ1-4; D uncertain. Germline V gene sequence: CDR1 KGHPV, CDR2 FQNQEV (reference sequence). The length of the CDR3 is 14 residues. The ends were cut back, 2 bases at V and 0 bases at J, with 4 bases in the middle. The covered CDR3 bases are TGTGCCAGCAGTCTGAGACTTTCCAACGAAAGATTATTT. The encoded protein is CASSLRLSNERLF. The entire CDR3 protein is CASSLRLSNERLFF.

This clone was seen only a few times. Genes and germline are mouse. The CDR3 region is CASSEGGVYAEQFF. CDR3 DNA (partial): TGTGCCAGCAGTGAAGGGGGGGTTTATGCTGAGCAGTTC. This rearrangement joins TRBV13-3 to TRBJ2-1; possibly TRBD2 for D (7 bases). The read gets to within 1 residue of the CDR3 end, and the germline J gene fills in the rest. This CDR3 has 14 residues. The V end was cut by 2 bases, the J end by 4 bases, with 10 bases between. The V gene's germline CDR1 is NNHDY and CDR2 SYVADS.

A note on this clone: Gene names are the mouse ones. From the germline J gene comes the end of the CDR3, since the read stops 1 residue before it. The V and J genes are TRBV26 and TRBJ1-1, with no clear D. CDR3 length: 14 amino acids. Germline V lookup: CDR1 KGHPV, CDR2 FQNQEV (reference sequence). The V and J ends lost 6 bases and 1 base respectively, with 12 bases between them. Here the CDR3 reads CASSLAARNTEVFF. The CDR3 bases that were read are TGTGCCAGCAGCCTGGCGGCCCGAAACACAGAAGTCTTC.

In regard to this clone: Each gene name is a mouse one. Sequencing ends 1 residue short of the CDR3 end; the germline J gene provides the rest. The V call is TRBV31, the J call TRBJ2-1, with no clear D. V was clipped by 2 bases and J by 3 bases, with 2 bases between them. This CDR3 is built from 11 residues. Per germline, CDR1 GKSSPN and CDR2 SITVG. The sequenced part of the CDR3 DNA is TGTGCCTGGAGTGTCTATGCTGAGCAGTTC. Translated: CAWSVYAEQF. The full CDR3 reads CAWSVYAEQFF.

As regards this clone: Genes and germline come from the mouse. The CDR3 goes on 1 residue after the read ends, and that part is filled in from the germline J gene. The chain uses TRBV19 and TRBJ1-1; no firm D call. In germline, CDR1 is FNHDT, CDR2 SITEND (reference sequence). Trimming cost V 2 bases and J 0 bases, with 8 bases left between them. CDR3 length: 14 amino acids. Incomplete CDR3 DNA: TGTGCCAGCAGTATCTACAATGCAAACACAGAAGTCTTC. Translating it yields CASSIYNANTEVF. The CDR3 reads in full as CASSIYNANTEVFF.

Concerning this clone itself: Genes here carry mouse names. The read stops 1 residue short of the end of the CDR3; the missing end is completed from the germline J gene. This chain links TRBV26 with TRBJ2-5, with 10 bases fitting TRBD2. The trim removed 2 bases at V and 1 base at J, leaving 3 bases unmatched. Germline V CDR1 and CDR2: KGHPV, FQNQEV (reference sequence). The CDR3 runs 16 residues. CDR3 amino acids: CASSLTLGGYQDTQYF. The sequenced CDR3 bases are TGTGCCAGCAGTCTGACACTGGGGGGGTACCAAGACACCCAGTAC.

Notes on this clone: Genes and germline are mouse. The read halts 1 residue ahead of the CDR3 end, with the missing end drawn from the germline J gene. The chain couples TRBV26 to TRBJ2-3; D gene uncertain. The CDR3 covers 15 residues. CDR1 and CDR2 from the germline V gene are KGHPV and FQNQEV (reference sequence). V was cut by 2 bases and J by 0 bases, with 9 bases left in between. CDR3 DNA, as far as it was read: TGTGCCAGCAGTCTGGGCATTCCTAGTGCAGAAACGCTGTAT. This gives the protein CASSLGIPSAETLY. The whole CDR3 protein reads CASSLGIPSAETLYF.

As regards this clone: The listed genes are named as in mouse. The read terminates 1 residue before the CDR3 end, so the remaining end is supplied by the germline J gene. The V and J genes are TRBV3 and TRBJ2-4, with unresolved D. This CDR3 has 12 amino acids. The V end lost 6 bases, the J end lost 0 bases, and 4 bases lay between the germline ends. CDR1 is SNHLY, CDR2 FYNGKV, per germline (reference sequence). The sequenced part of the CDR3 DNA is TGTGCCAGCAGACCAAGTCAAAACACCTTGTAC. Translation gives CASRPSQNTLY. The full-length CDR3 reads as CASRPSQNTLYF.

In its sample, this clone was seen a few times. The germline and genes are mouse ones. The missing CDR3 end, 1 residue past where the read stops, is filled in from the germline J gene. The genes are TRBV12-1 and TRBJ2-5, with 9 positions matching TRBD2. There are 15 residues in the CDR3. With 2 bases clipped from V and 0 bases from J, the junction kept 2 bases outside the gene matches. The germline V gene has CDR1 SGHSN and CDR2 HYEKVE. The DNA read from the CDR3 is TGTGCCAGCTCTCGACTGGGGGTTAACCAAGACACCCAGTAC. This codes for CASSRLGVNQDTQY. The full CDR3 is CASSRLGVNQDTQYF.

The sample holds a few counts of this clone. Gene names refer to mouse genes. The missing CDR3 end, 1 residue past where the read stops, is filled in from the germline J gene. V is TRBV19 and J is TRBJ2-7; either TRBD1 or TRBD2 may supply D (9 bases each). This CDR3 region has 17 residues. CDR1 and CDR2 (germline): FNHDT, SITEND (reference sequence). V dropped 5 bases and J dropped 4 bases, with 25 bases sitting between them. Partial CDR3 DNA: TGTGCCAGCAGCCCCTACAGGGGGCGCTGGGGGGGTTATGAACAGTAC. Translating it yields CASSPYRGRWGGYEQY. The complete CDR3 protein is CASSPYRGRWGGYEQYF.

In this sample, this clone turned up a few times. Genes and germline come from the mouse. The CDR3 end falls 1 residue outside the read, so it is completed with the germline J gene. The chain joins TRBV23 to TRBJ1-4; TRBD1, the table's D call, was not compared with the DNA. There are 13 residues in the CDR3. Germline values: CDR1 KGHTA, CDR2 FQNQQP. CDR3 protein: CSSSQQSNERLFF. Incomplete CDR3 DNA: TGCTCCAGCAGTCAACAATCCAACGAAAGATTATTT.

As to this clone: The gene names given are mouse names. CDR3: CASSYWGGLQDTQYF. The covered CDR3 bases are TGTGCCAGCAGCTATTGGGGGGGGCTCCAAGACACCCAGTAC. This sequence joins TRBV4 and TRBJ2-5; 8 positions agree with TRBD2. The read gets to within 1 residue of the CDR3 end, and the germline J gene fills in the rest. The germline V gene encodes CDR1 LGHDT and CDR2 YNNKQL (reference sequence). The CDR3 has 15 residues. V gave up 3 bases and J gave up 2 bases; unmatched junction bases: 4.

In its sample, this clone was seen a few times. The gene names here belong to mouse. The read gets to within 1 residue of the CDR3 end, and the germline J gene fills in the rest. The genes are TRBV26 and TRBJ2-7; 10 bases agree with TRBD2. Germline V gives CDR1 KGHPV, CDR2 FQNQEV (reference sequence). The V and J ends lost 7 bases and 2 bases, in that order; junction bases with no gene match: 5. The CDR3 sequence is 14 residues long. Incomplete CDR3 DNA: TGTGCCAGCATCCCAGGACTGGGGGCCTATGAACAGTAC. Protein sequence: CASIPGLGAYEQY. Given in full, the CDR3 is CASIPGLGAYEQYF.

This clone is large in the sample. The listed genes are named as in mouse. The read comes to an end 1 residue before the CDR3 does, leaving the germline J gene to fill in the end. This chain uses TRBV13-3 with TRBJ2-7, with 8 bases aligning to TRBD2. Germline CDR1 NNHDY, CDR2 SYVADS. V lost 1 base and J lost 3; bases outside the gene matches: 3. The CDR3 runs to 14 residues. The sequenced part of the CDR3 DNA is TGTGCCAGCAGTGATTCCTGGGGGGTCTATGAACAGTAC. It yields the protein CASSDSWGVYEQY. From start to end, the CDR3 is CASSDSWGVYEQYF.

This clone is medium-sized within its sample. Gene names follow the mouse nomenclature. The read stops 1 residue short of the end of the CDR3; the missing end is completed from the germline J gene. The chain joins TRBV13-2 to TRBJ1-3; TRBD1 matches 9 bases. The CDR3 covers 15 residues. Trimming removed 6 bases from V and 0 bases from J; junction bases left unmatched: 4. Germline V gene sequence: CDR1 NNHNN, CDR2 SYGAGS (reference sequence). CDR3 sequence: CASAATGGSGNTLYF. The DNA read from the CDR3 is TGTGCCAGCGCCGCGACAGGGGGTTCTGGAAATACGCTCTAT.

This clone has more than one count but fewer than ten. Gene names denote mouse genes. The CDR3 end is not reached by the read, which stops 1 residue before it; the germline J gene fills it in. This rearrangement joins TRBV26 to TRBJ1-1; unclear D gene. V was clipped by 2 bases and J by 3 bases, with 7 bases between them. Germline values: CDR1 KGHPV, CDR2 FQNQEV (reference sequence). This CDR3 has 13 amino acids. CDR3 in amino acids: CASSLGSDTEVFF. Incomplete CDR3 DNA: TGTGCCAGCAGTCTGGGGTCGGACACAGAAGTCTTC.

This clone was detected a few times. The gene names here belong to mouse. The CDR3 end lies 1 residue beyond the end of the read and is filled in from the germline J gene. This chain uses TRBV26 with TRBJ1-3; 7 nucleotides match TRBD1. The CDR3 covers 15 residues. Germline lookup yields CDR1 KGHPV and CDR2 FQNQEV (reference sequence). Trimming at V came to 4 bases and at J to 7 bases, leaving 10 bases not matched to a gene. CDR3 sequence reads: CASSHYSTGSNTLYF. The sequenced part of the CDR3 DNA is TGTGCCAGCAGTCATTACTCGACAGGGAGCAATACGCTCTAT.

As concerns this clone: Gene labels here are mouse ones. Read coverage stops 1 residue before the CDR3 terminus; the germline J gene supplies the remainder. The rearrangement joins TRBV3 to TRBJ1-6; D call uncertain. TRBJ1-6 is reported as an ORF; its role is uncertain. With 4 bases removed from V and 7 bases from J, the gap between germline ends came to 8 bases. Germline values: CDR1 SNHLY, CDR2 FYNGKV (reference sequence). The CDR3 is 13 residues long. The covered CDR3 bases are TGTGCCAGCAGCTACCGGATGAATTCGCCCCTCTAC. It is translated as CASSYRMNSPLY. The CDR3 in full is CASSYRMNSPLYF.

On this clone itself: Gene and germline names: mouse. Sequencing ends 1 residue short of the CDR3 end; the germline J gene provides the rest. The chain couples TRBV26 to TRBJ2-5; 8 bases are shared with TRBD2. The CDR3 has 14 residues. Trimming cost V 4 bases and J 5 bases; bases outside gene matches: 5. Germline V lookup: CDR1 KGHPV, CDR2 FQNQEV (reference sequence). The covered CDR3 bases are TGTGCCAGCAGTCCCACTGGGGGTAGAGACACCCAGTAC. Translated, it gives CASSPTGGRDTQY. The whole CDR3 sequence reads CASSPTGGRDTQYF.

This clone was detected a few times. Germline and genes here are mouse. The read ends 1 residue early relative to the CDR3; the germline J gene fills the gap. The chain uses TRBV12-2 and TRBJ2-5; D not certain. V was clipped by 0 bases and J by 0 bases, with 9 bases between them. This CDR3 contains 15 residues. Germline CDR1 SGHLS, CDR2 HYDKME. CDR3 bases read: TGTGCCAGCTCTCTCGAGGGATTTAACCAAGACACCCAGTAC. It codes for CASSLEGFNQDTQY. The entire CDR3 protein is CASSLEGFNQDTQYF.

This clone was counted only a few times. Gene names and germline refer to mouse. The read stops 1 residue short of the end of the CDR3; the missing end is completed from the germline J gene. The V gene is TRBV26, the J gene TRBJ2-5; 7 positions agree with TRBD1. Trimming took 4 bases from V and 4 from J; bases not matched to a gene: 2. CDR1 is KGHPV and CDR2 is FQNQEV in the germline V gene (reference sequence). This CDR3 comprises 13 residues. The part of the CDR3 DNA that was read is TGTGCCAGCAGTCCGGGACAGAAAGACACCCAGTAC. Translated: CASSPGQKDTQY. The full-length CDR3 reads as CASSPGQKDTQYF.

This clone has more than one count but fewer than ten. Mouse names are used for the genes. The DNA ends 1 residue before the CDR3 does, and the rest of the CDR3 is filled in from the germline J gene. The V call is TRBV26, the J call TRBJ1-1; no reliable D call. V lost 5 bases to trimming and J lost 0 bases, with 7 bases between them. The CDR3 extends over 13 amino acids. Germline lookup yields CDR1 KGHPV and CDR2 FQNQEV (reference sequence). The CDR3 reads CASSIRANTEVFF. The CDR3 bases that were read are TGTGCCAGCAGTATCAGAGCAAACACAGAAGTCTTC.

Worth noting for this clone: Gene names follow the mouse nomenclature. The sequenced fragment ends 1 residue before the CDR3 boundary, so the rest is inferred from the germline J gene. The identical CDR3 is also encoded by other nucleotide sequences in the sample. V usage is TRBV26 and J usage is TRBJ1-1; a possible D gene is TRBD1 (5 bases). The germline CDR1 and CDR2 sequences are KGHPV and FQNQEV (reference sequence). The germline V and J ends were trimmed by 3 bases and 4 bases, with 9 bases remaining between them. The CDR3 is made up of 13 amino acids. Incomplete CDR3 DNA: TGTGCCAGCAGTCTCCGGGGGGGCACAGAAGTCTTC. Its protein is CASSLRGGTEVF. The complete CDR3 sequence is CASSLRGGTEVFF.

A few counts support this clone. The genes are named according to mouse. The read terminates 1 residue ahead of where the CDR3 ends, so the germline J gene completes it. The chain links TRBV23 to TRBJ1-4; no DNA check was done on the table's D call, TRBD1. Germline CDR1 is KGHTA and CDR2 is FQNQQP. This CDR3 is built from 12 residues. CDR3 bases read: TGCTCCACGGGACAATCCAACGAAAGATTATTT. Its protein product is CSTGQSNERLF. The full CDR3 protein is CSTGQSNERLFF.

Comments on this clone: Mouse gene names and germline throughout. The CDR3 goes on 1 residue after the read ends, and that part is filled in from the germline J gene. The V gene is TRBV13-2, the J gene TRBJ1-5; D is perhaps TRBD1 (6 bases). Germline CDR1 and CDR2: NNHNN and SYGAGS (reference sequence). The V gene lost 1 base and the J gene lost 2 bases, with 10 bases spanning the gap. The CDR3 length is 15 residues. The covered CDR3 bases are TGTGCCAGCGGTGATCTGGGGGCTGACAACCAGGCTCCGCTT. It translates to CASGDLGADNQAPL. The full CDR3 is CASGDLGADNQAPLF.

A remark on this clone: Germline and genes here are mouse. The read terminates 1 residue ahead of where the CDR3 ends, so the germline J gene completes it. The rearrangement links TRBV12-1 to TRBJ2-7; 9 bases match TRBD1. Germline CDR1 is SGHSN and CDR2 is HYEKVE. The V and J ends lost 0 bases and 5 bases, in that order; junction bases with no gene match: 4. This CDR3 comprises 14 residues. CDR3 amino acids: CASSLWDREDEQYF. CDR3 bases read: TGTGCCAGCTCTCTCTGGGACAGGGAGGATGAACAGTAC.